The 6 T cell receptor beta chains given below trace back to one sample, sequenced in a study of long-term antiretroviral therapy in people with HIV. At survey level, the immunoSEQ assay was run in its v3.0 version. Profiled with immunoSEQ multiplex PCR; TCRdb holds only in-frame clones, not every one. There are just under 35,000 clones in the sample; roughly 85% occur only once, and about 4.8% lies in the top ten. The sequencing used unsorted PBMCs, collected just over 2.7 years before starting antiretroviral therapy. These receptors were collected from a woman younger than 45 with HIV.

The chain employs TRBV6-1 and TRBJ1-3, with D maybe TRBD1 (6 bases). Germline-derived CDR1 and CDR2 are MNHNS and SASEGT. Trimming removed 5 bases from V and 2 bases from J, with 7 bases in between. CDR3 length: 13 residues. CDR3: CASSTGTGNTIYF. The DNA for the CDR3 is TGTGCCAGCAGTACAGGGACTGGAAACACCATATATTTT.

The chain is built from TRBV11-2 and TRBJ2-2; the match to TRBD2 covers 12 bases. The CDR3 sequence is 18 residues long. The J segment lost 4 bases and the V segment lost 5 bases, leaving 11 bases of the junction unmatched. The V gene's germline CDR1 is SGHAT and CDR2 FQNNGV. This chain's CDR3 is CASSPGLAGPLITGELFF. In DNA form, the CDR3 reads TGTGCCAGCAGCCCCGGACTAGCGGGGCCTTTAATCACCGGGGAGCTGTTTTTT.

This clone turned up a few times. The CDR3 loop reads CASSQVSGNTIYF. In DNA form, the CDR3 reads TGTGCCAGCAGTCAAGTCTCTGGAAACACCATATATTTT. The chain joins TRBV28 to TRBJ1-3, with D uncertain. The CDR3 totals 13 residues. Germline lookup yields CDR1 MDHEN and CDR2 SYDVKM. V gave up 5 bases and J gave up 0 bases, with 5 bases separating them.

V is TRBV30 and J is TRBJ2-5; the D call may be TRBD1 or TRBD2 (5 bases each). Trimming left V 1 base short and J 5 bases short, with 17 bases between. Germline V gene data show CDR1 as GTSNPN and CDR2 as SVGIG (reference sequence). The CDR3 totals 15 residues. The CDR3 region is CAWSAITNRRETQYF. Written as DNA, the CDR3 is TGTGCCTGGAGTGCTATTACTAACAGGAGGGAGACCCAGTACTTC.

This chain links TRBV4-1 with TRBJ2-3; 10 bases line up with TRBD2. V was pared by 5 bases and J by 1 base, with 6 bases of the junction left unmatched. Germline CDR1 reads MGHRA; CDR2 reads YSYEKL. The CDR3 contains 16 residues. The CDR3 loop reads CASSAERGGRTDTQYF. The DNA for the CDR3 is TGCGCCAGCAGCGCGGAGCGGGGGGGCCGCACAGATACGCAGTATTTT.

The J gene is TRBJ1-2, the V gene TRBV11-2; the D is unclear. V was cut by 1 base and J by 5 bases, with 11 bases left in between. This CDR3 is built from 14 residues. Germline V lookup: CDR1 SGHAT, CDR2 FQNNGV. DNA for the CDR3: TGTGCCAGCAGCTTAGTTGGATCGGAATATGGCTACACCTTC. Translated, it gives CASSLVGSEYGYTF.